The next 23 T cell receptor beta chains were all read from a single sample in a study of beta chain features in type 1 diabetes. Study-wide results and limits: Among patients with Type 1 diabetes, TCRB CDR3s were moderately but significantly shorter in every one of the four CD4+ subsets.

No antigen is known for these receptors. TCRB transcripts that were expressed got sequenced, as all of the isolated RNA had been reverse transcribed. Assay used: immunoSEQ multiplex PCR; TCRdb lists only in-frame clones, some missing. The sample lists under 200,000 clones; about 9.4% were seen once. Sequencing was done on a sample of central memory CD4+ T cells from blood. These receptors all stem from a man aged 30-40 years with type 1 diabetes.

This clone was detected only a few times. The rearrangement joins TRBV4-2 to TRBJ1-2; D is undetermined. CDR3 size: 13 residues. The germline V and J ends were trimmed by 6 bases and 1 base, with 9 bases remaining between them. CDR1 and CDR2 (germline): LGHNA, YNFKEQ. CDR3 sequence: CASRGRDNYGYTF. CDR3 coding DNA: TGTGCCAGCAGGGGGAGGGATAACTATGGCTACACCTTC.

The chain carries TRBV28 and TRBJ2-7; 9 positions agree with TRBD1. This CDR3 contains 15 residues. V lost 1 base and J lost 6; bases outside the gene matches: 7. CDR1 and CDR2 (germline): MDHEN, SYDVKM. The CDR3 reads CASSLYGQGNVEQYF. DNA for the CDR3: TGTGCCAGCAGTTTATACGGACAGGGGAATGTCGAGCAGTACTTC. The full variable domain, with the rest looked up from reference TRBV28 and TRBJ2-7, is DVKVTQSSRYLVKRTGEKVFLECVQDMDHENMFWYRQDPGLGLRLIYFSYDVKMKEKGDIPEGYSVSREKKERFSLILESASTNQTSMYLCASSLYGQGNVEQYFGPGTRLTVT.

This rearrangement joins TRBV9 to TRBJ2-7; 8 nucleotides match TRBD1. CDR1 is SGDLS and CDR2 is YYNGEE in the germline V gene. Trimming cost V 4 bases and J 3 bases; bases outside gene matches: 12. CDR3 length equals 16 residues. For the CDR3, the DNA is TGTGCCAGCAGCCCCGAGCCCGGGACAGGCAACTACGAGCAGTACTTC. This sequence encodes CASSPEPGTGNYEQYF.

This clone was seen only a few times. The genes are TRBV4-3 and TRBJ1-2; D might be TRBD1 (5 bases). Germline values: CDR1 LGHNA, CDR2 YSLEER. The CDR3 contains 15 residues. Trimming left V 4 bases short and J 6 bases short, with 18 bases between. CDR3 protein: CASSRDLQASDGYTF. The CDR3 region has the DNA TGCGCCAGCAGCCGAGACCTACAGGCCTCAGATGGCTACACCTTC.

This sequence joins TRBV7-8 and TRBJ1-1; 7 bases align to TRBD1. Per germline, CDR1 SGHVS and CDR2 FQNEAQ. V was pared by 5 bases and J by 1 base, with 7 bases of the junction left unmatched. This CDR3 has 15 residues. The CDR3 protein is CASSPGTGANTEAFF. In DNA, the CDR3 is TGTGCCAGCAGCCCGGGAACAGGGGCGAACACTGAAGCTTTCTTT.

The V call is TRBV18, the J call TRBJ2-1; TRBD2 aligns across 12 bases. The V segment lost 6 bases and the J segment 9 bases; nucleotides outside the gene matches: 12. The length of the CDR3 is 16 residues. Germline V gene data show CDR1 as KGHSH and CDR2 as LQKENI. In nucleotides, the CDR3 is TGTGCCAGCTCCCCCTCTGCGACTAGCGGGAGATCTGAGCAGTTCTTC. Its protein is CASSPSATSGRSEQFF.

This clone was counted between two and nine times. This sequence joins TRBV18 and TRBJ2-5, with D uncertain. CDR3 length equals 16 residues. Germline V gene sequence: CDR1 KGHSH, CDR2 LQKENI. V lost 3 bases, J lost 6 bases, and 20 bases lay in between. CDR3 in amino acids: CASSPGGTNERKTQYF. CDR3 in DNA: TGTGCCAGCTCACCCGGCGGAACTAACGAAAGGAAGACCCAGTACTTC.

The V and J genes are TRBV29-1 and TRBJ1-5, with 9 nucleotides matching TRBD1. Trimming removed 7 bases from V and 2 bases from J; junction bases left unmatched: 6. Germline V gives CDR1 SQVTM, CDR2 ANQGSEA. CDR3 length: 14 residues. CDR3 protein: CSAGTGFGNQPQHF. CDR3 nucleotide sequence: TGCAGCGCCGGGACAGGGTTTGGCAATCAGCCCCAGCATTTT.

This sequence joins TRBV6-6 and TRBJ2-1; 8 positions match TRBD2. This CDR3 contains 13 residues. CDR1 is MNHNY and CDR2 is SVGAGI in the germline V gene (reference sequence). After removal of 6 bases from V and 8 bases from J, the junction contained 6 bases not matched to a gene. CDR3 sequence: CASSHGRAYEQFF. Here the CDR3 DNA reads TGTGCCAGCAGCCACGGGAGGGCCTATGAGCAGTTCTTC.

The chain employs TRBV6-6 and TRBJ2-5, with a possible D match to TRBD1 (6 bases). CDR1 and CDR2 (germline): MNHNY, SVGAGI (reference sequence). V was trimmed by 8 bases and J by 2 bases, leaving 12 bases between them. The CDR3 is 13 residues long. The CDR3, as DNA: TGTGCCAGCTCCCGACAGGAACAAGAGACCCAGTACTTC. It specifies CASSRQEQETQYF.

V and J are TRBV5-6 and TRBJ2-7; possibly TRBD2 for D (6 bases). V was clipped by 6 bases and J by 6 bases, with 10 bases between them. The germline V gene encodes CDR1 SGHDT and CDR2 YYEEEE. The CDR3 consists of 11 residues. The CDR3 DNA follows: TGTGCCAGCACAGCCGGGGGCGAGCAGTACTTC. Protein: CASTAGGEQYF. The full variable domain, rest sourced from reference TRBV5-6 and TRBJ2-7, is DAGVTQSPTHLIKTRGQQVTLRCSPKSGHDTVSWYQQALGQGPQFIFQYYEEEERQRGNFPDRFSGHQFPNYSSELNVNALLLGDSALYLCASTAGGEQYFGPGTRLTVT.

This clone turned up a few times. The chain is built from TRBV5-6 and TRBJ2-3, with 7 bases matching TRBD1. Germline V gene lookup returns CDR1 SGHDT and CDR2 YYEEEE. This CDR3 has 14 amino acids. V lost 4 bases, J lost 0 bases, and 2 bases stayed unmatched. CDR3 nucleotides: TGTGCCAGCAGCCGACAGGGAAGCACAGATACGCAGTATTTT. Its translation is CASSRQGSTDTQYF.

This clone was detected only a few times. The rearrangement uses TRBV7-2 and TRBJ1-1; TRBD1 matches 8 bases. V lost 7 bases and J lost 11; bases outside the gene matches: 9. The germline V gene encodes CDR1 SGHTA and CDR2 FQGNSA. This CDR3 has 12 residues. In DNA, the CDR3 is TGTGCCAGCACTTCCACGGACAGGGTTGCTTTCTTT. Residues: CASTSTDRVAFF.

V usage is TRBV9 and J usage is TRBJ2-2; possibly TRBD2 for D (7 bases). The CDR3 totals 15 residues. Germline V gene lookup returns CDR1 SGDLS and CDR2 YYNGEE. Trimming shortened V by 6 bases and J by 7 bases, and 19 bases separated the two germline ends. The CDR3 is CASTQGGRAGGELFF. The CDR3 DNA reads as TGTGCCAGCACCCAAGGGGGGAGGGCCGGCGGGGAGCTGTTTTTT.

This clone was seen more than once but under ten times. This sequence joins TRBV28 and TRBJ2-5; 7 positions match TRBD1. Trimming cost V 5 bases and J 0 bases; bases outside gene matches: 12. CDR3 length equals 17 residues. Germline V gene data show CDR1 as MDHEN and CDR2 as SYDVKM. The CDR3 loop is CASSPSRDSRNQETQYF. CDR3 coding DNA: TGTGCCAGCAGTCCATCTCGGGACAGCCGTAACCAAGAGACCCAGTACTTC.

The chain links TRBV5-1 to TRBJ1-2; 7 nucleotides align to TRBD1. CDR3 length equals 16 residues. The V and J ends lost 7 bases and 2 bases, in that order; junction bases with no gene match: 14. Germline CDR1 is SGHRS and CDR2 is YFSETQ. The CDR3 nucleotides read TGCGCCAGCGGACAGGCCCCGGGACAATTCAACTATGGCTACACCTTC. This sequence encodes CASGQAPGQFNYGYTF.

In its sample, this clone was seen a few times. This chain connects TRBV9 to TRBJ2-5, with 7 positions matching TRBD2. CDR1 and CDR2 from the germline V gene are SGDLS and YYNGEE. The J segment lost 5 bases and the V segment lost 4 bases, leaving 14 bases of the junction unmatched. The CDR3 runs 16 residues. The CDR3 DNA reads as TGTGCCAGCAGCCTACGACGGGGGGAAGTAGAGGAGACCCAGTACTTC. Translating it yields CASSLRRGEVEETQYF.

This clone was seen more than once but under ten times. This chain uses TRBV5-4 with TRBJ2-1, with 11 bases aligning to TRBD1. V lost 3 bases, J lost 9 bases, and 8 bases stayed unmatched. Germline CDR1 reads SGHNT; CDR2 reads YYREEE (reference sequence). The CDR3 sequence is 15 residues long. This CDR3 reads CASSSKDRGLFEQFF. The CDR3, as DNA: TGTGCCAGCAGCTCAAAGGACAGGGGGCTTTTTGAGCAGTTCTTC.

The CDR3 sequence: CASSTRQVGGEKLFF. CDR3 bases: TGTGCCAGCAGTACCCGACAGGTTGGGGGTGAAAAACTGTTTTTT. The chain recombines TRBV28 with TRBJ1-4, with a weak D call TRBD1 (6 bases). CDR3 length: 15 amino acids. CDR1 is MDHEN and CDR2 is SYDVKM in the germline V gene. Trimming removed 5 bases from V and 7 bases from J, with 17 bases in between. Combining the CDR3 with reference TRBV28 and TRBJ1-4 gives the whole variable domain DVKVTQSSRYLVKRTGEKVFLECVQDMDHENMFWYRQDPGLGLRLIYFSYDVKMKEKGDIPEGYSVSREKKERFSLILESASTNQTSMYLCASSTRQVGGEKLFFGSGTQLSVL.

This clone was seen more than once but under ten times. The chain joins TRBV7-9 to TRBJ2-1, with a tentative D call TRBD1 (6 bases). With 5 bases removed from V and 8 bases from J, the gap between germline ends came to 7 bases. Germline V gene sequence: CDR1 SEHNR, CDR2 FQNEAQ (reference sequence). The CDR3 is made up of 11 amino acids. CDR3: CASSRTDEQFF. CDR3 sequence (DNA): TGTGCCAGCAGCCGGACAGATGAGCAGTTCTTC.

V gene TRBV28 combines with J gene TRBJ2-1; weak D call: TRBD1 (5 bases). This CDR3 is 13 amino acids long. Germline assignment: CDR1 MDHEN and CDR2 SYDVKM. The V end lost 5 bases, the J end lost 9 bases, and 14 bases lay between the germline ends. The CDR3 loop reads CASSAAGSTEQFF. CDR3 sequence (DNA): TGTGCCAGCAGTGCCGCAGGGTCGACTGAGCAGTTCTTC. The full variable domain, in which reference TRBV28 and TRBJ2-1 provide the parts outside the CDR3, is DVKVTQSSRYLVKRTGEKVFLECVQDMDHENMFWYRQDPGLGLRLIYFSYDVKMKEKGDIPEGYSVSREKKERFSLILESASTNQTSMYLCASSAAGSTEQFFGPGTRLTVL.

This clone has just a few counts. The genes are TRBV4-2 and TRBJ1-5, with D tentatively TRBD1 (5 bases). V shed 3 bases and J shed 0 bases, with 15 bases lying between them. This CDR3 has 17 amino acids. The V gene's germline CDR1 is LGHNA and CDR2 YNFKEQ. CDR3 bases: TGTGCCAGCAGCCATGCCGACAGCGTTTATAGCAATCAGCCCCAGCATTTT. Encoded protein: CASSHADSVYSNQPQHF.

This clone was picked up a small number of times. The rearrangement links TRBV29-1 to TRBJ2-5, with 11 bases that match TRBD1. CDR1 is SQVTM, CDR2 ANQGSEA, per germline. V was pared by 5 bases and J by 4 bases, with 6 bases of the junction left unmatched. The length of the CDR3 is 14 residues. CDR3 amino acids: CSVSRDRGIETQYF. CDR3 nucleotide sequence: TGCAGCGTTTCCCGGGACAGGGGGATAGAGACCCAGTACTTC.